The source of this T cell receptor beta chain is a study of identical twins. Study-level results: Cord blood beta clonotypes present at high abundance carried fewer insertions; no such pattern appeared in memory repertoires. Sharing of beta out-of-frame sequences by twins showed a weaker excess.

Note on this clonotype: The antigen remains undetermined.

Germline V gives CDR1 ENHRY, CDR2 SYGVKD. Trimming removed 3 bases at V and 4 bases at J, with 12 bases between. The CDR3 totals 14 residues. The authors used template switching to add a universal primer site and gave cDNA unique molecular identifiers. TCRdb used MiXCR to reprocess the 5' RACE reads, holding one entry per CDR3 protein. The sample includes 500,000 to 650,000 distinct CDR3 sequences, more than 20% seen only once; the top ten take around 0.48%. The same data also contributed to another study, on yellow fever vaccine responses in identical twins. That source reports: Reportedly, the response of twins' T cells to the vaccine seemed partly convergent, partly personalized.

The sequence derives from a woman aged 18-29 years in good health. The chain uses TRBV10-3 and TRBJ1-2; D not certain. The specimen was CD4+ T cells sorted from blood. The CDR3 loop reads CAISDGTALYGYTF. CDR3 sequence (DNA): TGTGCCATCAGTGATGGCACGGCCCTCTATGGCTACACCTTC.